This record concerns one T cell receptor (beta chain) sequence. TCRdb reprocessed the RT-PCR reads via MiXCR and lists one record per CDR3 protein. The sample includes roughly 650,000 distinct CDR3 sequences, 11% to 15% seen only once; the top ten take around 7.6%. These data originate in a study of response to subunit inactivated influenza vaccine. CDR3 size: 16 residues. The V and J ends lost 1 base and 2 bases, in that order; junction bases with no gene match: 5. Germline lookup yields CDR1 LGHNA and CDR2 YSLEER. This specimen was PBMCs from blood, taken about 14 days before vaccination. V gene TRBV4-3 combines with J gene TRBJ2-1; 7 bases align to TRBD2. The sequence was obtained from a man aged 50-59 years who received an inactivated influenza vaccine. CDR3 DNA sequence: TGCGCCAGCAGCCAAGGAGAGCGGGGTCCCTACAATGAGCAGTTCTTC. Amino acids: CASSQGERGPYNEQFF.